A single sample gave rise to the 7 T cell receptor beta chains below, sequenced in a study of shared clonotypes between healthy human individuals. Only in-frame clones appear in the TCRdb table, and some are missing; sequencing was by immunoSEQ multiplex PCR. Among under 2,000,000 clones, about 95% were seen once, and the ten largest hold roughly 1.2%. CD45RO-negative, CCR7-positively selected cells formed the naive CD8 fraction, excluding terminally differentiated effector memory CD45RA+ cells. Input material: naive CD8+ T cells sorted from blood. These receptors were taken from a man aged 18 to 30 in good health.

The chain employs TRBV4-1 and TRBJ2-5; D gene ambiguous. Germline-derived CDR1 and CDR2 are MGHRA and YSYEKL. The CDR3 runs to 14 residues. Trimming took off 0 bases at V and 4 bases at J, with 9 bases between the two ends. For the CDR3, the DNA is TGCGCCAGCAGCCAAGATAGAAGTCGAGAGACCCAGTACTTC. It translates to CASSQDRSRETQYF.

The chain recombines TRBV28 with TRBJ1-2, with a possible D match to TRBD1 (5 bases). Per germline, CDR1 MDHEN and CDR2 SYDVKM. Deletions cut 4 bases from V and 6 bases from J, with 12 bases between. CDR3 length: 13 amino acids. The CDR3 reads CASSYGTDNGYTF. The DNA for the CDR3 is TGTGCCAGCAGTTACGGGACTGACAATGGCTACACCTTC.

V usage is TRBV2 and J usage is TRBJ2-7; D ambiguous. CDR1 is SNHLY, CDR2 FYNNEI, per germline. The CDR3 runs to 13 residues. V gave up 5 bases and J gave up 4 bases, with 12 bases separating them. CDR3 nucleotide sequence: TGTGCCAGCAGTCCCCAAACAGATTACGAGCAGTACTTC. Translation gives CASSPQTDYEQYF.

In its sample, this clone was seen once. This chain's CDR3 is CASSEGRGYGPEAFF. The CDR3 region has the DNA TGTGCCAGCAGTGAAGGCAGGGGATATGGTCCTGAAGCTTTCTTT. The chain is built from TRBV6-1 and TRBJ1-1; possible D gene TRBD1, 6 bases. The CDR3 is made up of 15 amino acids. From germline, CDR1 is MNHNS and CDR2 SASEGT. Deletions cut 1 base from V and 6 bases from J, with 15 bases between.

This sequence joins TRBV5-4 and TRBJ2-6; D not resolved. Per germline, CDR1 SGHNT and CDR2 YYREEE (reference sequence). The CDR3 runs 15 residues. V gave up 2 bases and J gave up 0 bases, with 6 bases separating them. In nucleotides, the CDR3 is TGTGCCAGCAGCTTACAGAGCTCTGGGGCCAACGTCCTGACTTTC. Translated: CASSLQSSGANVLTF.

The chain recombines TRBV7-6 with TRBJ2-1, with D perhaps matching TRBD2 (5 bases). There are 15 residues in the CDR3. Germline lookup yields CDR1 SGHVS and CDR2 FNYEAQ. The ends were cut back, 0 bases at V and 8 bases at J, with 14 bases in the middle. Here the CDR3 DNA reads TGTGCCAGCAGCTTAGCGCTCATGAGCGGCCATGAGCAGTTCTTC. Amino acids: CASSLALMSGHEQFF.

The chain joins TRBV18 to TRBJ2-7, with D possibly being TRBD2 (5 bases). Trimming pared 0 bases from V and 3 bases from J, leaving 15 bases between. Germline values: CDR1 KGHSH, CDR2 LQKENI. The CDR3 sequence is 16 residues long. The DNA for the CDR3 is TGTGCCAGCTCACCACCACCTGGGGAGAAAAACTACGAGCAGTACTTC. Translation gives CASSPPPGEKNYEQYF.